This T cell receptor beta chain is drawn from a study of blood T cells in healthy people across ages. Primed by a sample-barcoded 5' primer and a J-beta primer mix, a second PCR proceeded for about 6 to 11 cycles. TCRdb re-derived calls from the 5' RACE reads in MiXCR, one entry per CDR3 protein. The sample shows more than 750,000 distinct CDR3 sequences, almost 30% of them seen only once. Germline CDR1 is SNHLY and CDR2 is FYNNEI. There are 13 residues in the CDR3. Trimming took off 3 bases at V and 2 bases at J, with 8 bases between the two ends. This clonotype appeared many times. These data also featured in a second study, about T cells of mothers and their children. That source adds: The authors added sample barcodes and 2-4 random nucleotides using the M1S primer of the second PCR.

The chain is built from TRBV2 and TRBJ2-7; unclear D gene. The sequence was collected from a woman between 35 and 50 years old in good health. Material for sequencing was blood. The CDR3 DNA sequence: TGTGCCAGCAGTGACGTTGGTCCCTACGAGCAGTACTTC. This gives the protein CASSDVGPYEQYF.